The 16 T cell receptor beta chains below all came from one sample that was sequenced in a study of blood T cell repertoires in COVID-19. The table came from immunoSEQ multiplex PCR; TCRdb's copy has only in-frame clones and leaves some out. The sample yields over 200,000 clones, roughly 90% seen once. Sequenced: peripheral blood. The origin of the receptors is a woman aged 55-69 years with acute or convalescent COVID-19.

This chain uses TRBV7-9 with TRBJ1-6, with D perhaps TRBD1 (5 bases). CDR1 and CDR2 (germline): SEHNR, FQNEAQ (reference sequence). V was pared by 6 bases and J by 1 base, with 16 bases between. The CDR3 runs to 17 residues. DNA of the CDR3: TGTGCCAGCAGGCCCGGGCAGGGCAAATCCTATAATTCACCCCTCCACTTT. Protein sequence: CASRPGQGKSYNSPLHF.

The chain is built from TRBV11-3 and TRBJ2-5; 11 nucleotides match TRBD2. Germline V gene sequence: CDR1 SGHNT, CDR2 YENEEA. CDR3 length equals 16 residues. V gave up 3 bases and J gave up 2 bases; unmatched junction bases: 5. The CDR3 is CASSLGTSGGQETQYF. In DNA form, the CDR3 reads TGTGCCAGCAGCTTGGGGACTAGCGGAGGTCAAGAGACCCAGTACTTC. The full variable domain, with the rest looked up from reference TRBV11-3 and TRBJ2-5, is EAGVVQSPRYKIIEKKQPVAFWCNPISGHNTLYWYLQNLGQGPELLIRYENEEAVDDSQLPKDRFSAERLKGVDSTLKIQPAELGDSAVYLCASSLGTSGGQETQYFGPGTRLLVL.

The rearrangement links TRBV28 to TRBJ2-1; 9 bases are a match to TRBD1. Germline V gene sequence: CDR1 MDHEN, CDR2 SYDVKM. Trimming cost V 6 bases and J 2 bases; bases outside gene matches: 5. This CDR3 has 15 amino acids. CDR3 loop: CASRIRDRAYNEQFF. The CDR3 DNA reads TGTGCCAGCAGAATCCGGGACAGGGCCTACAATGAGCAGTTCTTC. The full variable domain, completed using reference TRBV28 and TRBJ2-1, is DVKVTQSSRYLVKRTGEKVFLECVQDMDHENMFWYRQDPGLGLRLIYFSYDVKMKEKGDIPEGYSVSREKKERFSLILESASTNQTSMYLCASRIRDRAYNEQFFGPGTRLTVL.

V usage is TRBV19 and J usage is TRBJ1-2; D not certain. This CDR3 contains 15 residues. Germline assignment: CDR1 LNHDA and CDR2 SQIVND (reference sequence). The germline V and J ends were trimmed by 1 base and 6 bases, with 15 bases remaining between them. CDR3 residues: CASSIGLLSGDGYTF. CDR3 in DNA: TGTGCCAGTAGTATAGGACTCCTCAGCGGGGATGGCTACACCTTC.

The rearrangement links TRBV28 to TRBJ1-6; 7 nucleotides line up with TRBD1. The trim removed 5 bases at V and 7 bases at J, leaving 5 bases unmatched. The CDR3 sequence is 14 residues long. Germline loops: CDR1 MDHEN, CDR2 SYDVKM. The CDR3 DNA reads TGTGCCAGCAGTGCGACAGGGCTCAATTCACCCCTCCACTTT. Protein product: CASSATGLNSPLHF.

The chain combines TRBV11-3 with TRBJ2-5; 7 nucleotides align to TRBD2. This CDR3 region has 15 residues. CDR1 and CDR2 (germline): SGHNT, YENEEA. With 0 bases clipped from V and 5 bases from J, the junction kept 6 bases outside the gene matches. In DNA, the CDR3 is TGTGCCAGCAGCTTAGACGGGAGGCCAGGGGAGACCCAGTACTTC. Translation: CASSLDGRPGETQYF.

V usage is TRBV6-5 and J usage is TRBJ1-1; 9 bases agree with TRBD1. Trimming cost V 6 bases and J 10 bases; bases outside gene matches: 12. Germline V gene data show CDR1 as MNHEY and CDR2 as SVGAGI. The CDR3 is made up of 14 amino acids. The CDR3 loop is CASRRDRVATLAFF. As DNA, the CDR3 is TGTGCCAGCAGGAGGGACAGGGTCGCGACATTAGCTTTCTTT.

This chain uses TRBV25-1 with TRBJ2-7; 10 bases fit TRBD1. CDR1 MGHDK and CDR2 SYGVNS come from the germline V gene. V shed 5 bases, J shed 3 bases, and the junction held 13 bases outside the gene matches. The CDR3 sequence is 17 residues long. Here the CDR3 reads CASSTVTRTGGSYEQYF. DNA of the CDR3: TGTGCCAGCAGTACGGTTACGAGGACAGGGGGTAGCTACGAGCAGTACTTC.

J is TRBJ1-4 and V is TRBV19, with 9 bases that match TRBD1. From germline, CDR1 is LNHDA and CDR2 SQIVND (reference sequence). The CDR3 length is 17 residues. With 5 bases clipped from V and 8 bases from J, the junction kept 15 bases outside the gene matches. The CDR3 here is CASSPRDRAILGEKLFF. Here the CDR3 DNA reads TGTGCCAGTAGTCCGCGGGACAGGGCGATTCTGGGAGAAAAACTGTTTTTT.

CDR3 sequence: CASSESGEPEKLFF. Written as DNA, the CDR3 is TGCGCCAGCAGTGAGAGCGGAGAACCTGAAAAACTGTTTTTT. V is TRBV10-1 and J is TRBJ1-4; D is unresolved. CDR1 and CDR2 from the germline V gene are WNHNN and SYGVQD (reference sequence). V was pared by 2 bases and J by 7 bases, with 11 bases between. The CDR3 loop spans 14 amino acids.

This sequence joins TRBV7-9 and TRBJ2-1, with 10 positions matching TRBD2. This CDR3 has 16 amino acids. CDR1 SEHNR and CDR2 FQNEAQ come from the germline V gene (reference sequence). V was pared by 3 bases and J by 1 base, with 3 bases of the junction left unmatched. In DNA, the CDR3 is TGTGCCAGCAGCTTGCTAGCGGGAGTATCCTACAATGAGCAGTTCTTC. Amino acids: CASSLLAGVSYNEQFF.

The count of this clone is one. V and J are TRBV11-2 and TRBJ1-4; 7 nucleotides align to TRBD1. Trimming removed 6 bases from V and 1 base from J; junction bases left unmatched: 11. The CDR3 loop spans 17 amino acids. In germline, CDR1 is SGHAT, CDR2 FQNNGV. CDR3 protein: CASRAAGGLETNEKLFF. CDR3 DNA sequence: TGTGCCAGCAGGGCAGCAGGGGGATTGGAAACTAATGAAAAACTGTTTTTT.

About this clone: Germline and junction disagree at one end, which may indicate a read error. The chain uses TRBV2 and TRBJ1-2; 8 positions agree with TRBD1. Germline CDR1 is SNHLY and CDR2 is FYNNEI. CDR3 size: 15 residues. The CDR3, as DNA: TGTGCCAGCAGCGAAGACAGGGGACGTAACTATGGCTACACCTTC. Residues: CASSEDRGRNYGYTF.

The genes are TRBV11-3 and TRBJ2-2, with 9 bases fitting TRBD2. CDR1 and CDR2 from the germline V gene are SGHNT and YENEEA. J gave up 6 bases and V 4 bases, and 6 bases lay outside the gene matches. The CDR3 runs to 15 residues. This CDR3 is CASSSRTSDAGELFF. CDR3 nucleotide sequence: TGTGCCAGCAGCTCCCGGACTAGCGACGCCGGGGAGCTGTTTTTT. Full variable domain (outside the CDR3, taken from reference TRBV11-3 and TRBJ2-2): EAGVVQSPRYKIIEKKQPVAFWCNPISGHNTLYWYLQNLGQGPELLIRYENEEAVDDSQLPKDRFSAERLKGVDSTLKIQPAELGDSAVYLCASSSRTSDAGELFFGEGSRLTVL.

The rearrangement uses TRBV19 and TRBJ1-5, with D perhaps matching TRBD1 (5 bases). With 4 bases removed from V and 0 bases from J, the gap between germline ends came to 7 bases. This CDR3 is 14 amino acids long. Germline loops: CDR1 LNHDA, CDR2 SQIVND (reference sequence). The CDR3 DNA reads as TGTGCCAGTAGTAAACAGGCTAGCAATCAGCCCCAGCATTTT. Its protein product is CASSKQASNQPQHF. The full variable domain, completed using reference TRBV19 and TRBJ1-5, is DGGITQSPKYLFRKEGQNVTLSCEQNLNHDAMYWYRQDPGQGLRLIYYSQIVNDFQKGDIAEGYSVSREKKESFPLTVTSAQKNPTAFYLCASSKQASNQPQHFGDGTRLSIL.

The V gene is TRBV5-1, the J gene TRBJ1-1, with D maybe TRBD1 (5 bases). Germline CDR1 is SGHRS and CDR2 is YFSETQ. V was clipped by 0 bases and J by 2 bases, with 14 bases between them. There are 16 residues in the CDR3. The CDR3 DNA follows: TGCGCCAGCAGCTTGGCTGATCGGGGGTCAAACACTGAAGCTTTCTTT. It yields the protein CASSLADRGSNTEAFF.